This T cell receptor beta chain was recorded in a study of identifying expanded T cells in peripheral blood. Overall study findings and caveats: About 1.2 clones differed between technical replicates, versus approximately 17 and 20 over time. Clone count variance between roughly two-week samples rose with total template count.

During the collection period, no donor immune events like infections were recorded. Only one count was recorded for this clone. Its target is unknown. CDR3 length equals 16 residues. J gave up 5 bases and V 6 bases, and 10 bases lay outside the gene matches. Looked up from germline, CDR1 is SNHLY and CDR2 is FYNNEI. The method was immunoSEQ multiplex PCR; TCRdb's version includes in-frame clones alone and lacks a portion of them. The repertoire holds 84,000 or so clones, about 88% seen once, with 2.8% in the top ten. The chain carries TRBV2 and TRBJ1-2; 12 bases agree with TRBD1. The sequenced sample consisted of blood. The receptor comes from a person aged 18-69 years in good health. CDR3 protein: CASSVSGTGGAYGYTF. CDR3 nucleotides: TGTGCCAGCAGCGTTTCCGGGACAGGGGGCGCGTATGGCTACACCTTC. The full variable domain, rest sourced from reference TRBV2 and TRBJ1-2, is EPEVTQTPSHQVTQMGQEVILRCVPISNHLYFYWYRQILGQKVEFLVSFYNNEISEKSEIFDDQFSVERPDGSNFTLKIRSTKLEDSAMYFCASSVSGTGGAYGYTFGSGTRLTVV.